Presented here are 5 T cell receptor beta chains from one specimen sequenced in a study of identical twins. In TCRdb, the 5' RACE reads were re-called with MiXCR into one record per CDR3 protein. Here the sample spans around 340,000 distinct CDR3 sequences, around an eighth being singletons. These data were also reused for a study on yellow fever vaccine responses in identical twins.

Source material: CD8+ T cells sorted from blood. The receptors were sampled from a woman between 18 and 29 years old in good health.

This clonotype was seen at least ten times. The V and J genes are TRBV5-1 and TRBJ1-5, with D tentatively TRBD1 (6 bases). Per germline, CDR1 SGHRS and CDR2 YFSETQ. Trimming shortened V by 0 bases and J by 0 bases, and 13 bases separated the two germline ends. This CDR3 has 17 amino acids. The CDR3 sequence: CASSLGPGHYSNQPQHF. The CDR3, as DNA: TGCGCCAGCAGCTTGGGGCCGGGACACTATAGCAATCAGCCCCAGCATTTT.

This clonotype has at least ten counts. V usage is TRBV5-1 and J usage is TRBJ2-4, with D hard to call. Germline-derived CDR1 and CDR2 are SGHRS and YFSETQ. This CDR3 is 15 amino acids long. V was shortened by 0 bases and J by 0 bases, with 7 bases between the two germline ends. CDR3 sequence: CASSLGSLAKNIQYF. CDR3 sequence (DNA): TGCGCCAGCAGCTTGGGATCCCTAGCCAAAAACATTCAGTACTTC. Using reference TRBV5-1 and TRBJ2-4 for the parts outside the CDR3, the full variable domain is KAGVTQTPRYLIKTRGQQVTLSCSPISGHRSVSWYQQTPGQGLQFLFEYFSETQRNKGNFPGRFSGRQFSNSRSEMNVSTLELGDSALYLCASSLGSLAKNIQYFGAGTRLSVL.

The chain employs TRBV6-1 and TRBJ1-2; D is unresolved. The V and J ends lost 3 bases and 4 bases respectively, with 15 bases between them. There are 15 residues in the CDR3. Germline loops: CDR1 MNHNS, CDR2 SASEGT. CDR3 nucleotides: TGTGCCAGCAGTGATTGGGAAAATCGACTCTATGGCTACACCTTC. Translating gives CASSDWENRLYGYTF.

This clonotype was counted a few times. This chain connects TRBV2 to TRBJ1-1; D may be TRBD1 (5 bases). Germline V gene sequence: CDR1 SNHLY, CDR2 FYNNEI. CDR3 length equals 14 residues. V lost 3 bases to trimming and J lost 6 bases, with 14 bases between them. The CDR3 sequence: CASSDAGSGAEAFF. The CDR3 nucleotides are TGTGCCAGCAGTGACGCAGGGAGTGGTGCTGAAGCTTTCTTT.

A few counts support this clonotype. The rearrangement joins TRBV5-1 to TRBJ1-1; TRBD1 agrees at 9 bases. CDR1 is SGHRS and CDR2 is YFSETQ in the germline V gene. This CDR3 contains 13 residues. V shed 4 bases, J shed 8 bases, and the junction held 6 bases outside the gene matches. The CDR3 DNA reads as TGCGCCAGCAGCCCATGGGGGACAGGGGAAGCTTTCTTT. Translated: CASSPWGTGEAFF. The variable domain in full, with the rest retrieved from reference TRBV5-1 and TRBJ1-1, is KAGVTQTPRYLIKTRGQQVTLSCSPISGHRSVSWYQQTPGQGLQFLFEYFSETQRNKGNFPGRFSGRQFSNSRSEMNVSTLELGDSALYLCASSPWGTGEAFFGQGTRLTVV.